These T cell receptor beta chains were read from a single sample in a study of T cells in Graves' hyperthyroidism and ophthalmopathy. TCRdb used MiXCR to reprocess the multiplex PCR reads, holding one entry per CDR3 protein. The sample lists some 140,000 distinct CDR3 sequences, over 20% seen once, with around two thirds in the top ten. Sequences were obtained from blood. The source is a woman aged 45-60 years with Graves' hyperthyroidism that later progressed to Graves' ophthalmopathy. CDR3s include the opening cysteine and the closing phenylalanine or tryptophan. D genes are given only for firm matches. Expanded clones are given a class, and other clones once, few, many or no size at all.

V: TRBV19
size: NA
J: TRBJ2-6
D: NA
DNA: TGTGCCAGTAGTGTAGCCTTTGGCTCTGGGGCCAACGTCCTGACTTTC
CDR3: CASSVAFGSGANVLTF

V: TRBV12-3/TRBV12-4
size: many
J: TRBJ1-6
D: NA
DNA: TGTGCCAGCGGGCAGGGTTCTTCACCCCTCCACTTT
CDR3: CASGQGSSPLHF

V: TRBV20-1
size: few
J: TRBJ1-4
D: NA
DNA: TGCAGTGCTTCCCGGATGGGACCGGCGAATGAAAAACTGTTTTTT
CDR3: CSASRMGPANEKLFF

V: TRBV30
size: many
J: TRBJ2-7
D: NA
DNA: TGTGCCTGGAGATCTCACGGGAGCCCCCCCGAGCAGTACTTC
CDR3: CAWRSHGSPPEQYF

V: TRBV28
size: many
J: TRBJ2-5
D: NA
DNA: TGTGCCAGCAGTTCTACCGTGGAGACCCAGTACTTC
CDR3: CASSSTVETQYF

V: TRBV5-1
size: many
J: TRBJ2-3
D: NA
DNA: TGCGCCAGTTCCGCGGGACATCGGACAGATACGCAGTATTTT
CDR3: CASSAGHRTDTQYF

V: TRBV5-1
size: once
J: TRBJ2-7
D: TRBD1
DNA: TGCGCCAGCAGCTATGAGGGGACAGGGGGCGAGCAGTACTTC
CDR3: CASSYEGTGGEQYF

V: TRBV27
size: NA
J: TRBJ2-7
D: NA
DNA: TGTGCCAGCAGTTTATCGAATCAGGGGATGGTGCAGTACTTC
CDR3: CASSLSNQGMVQYF

V: TRBV20-1
size: few
J: TRBJ2-3
D: NA
DNA: TGCAGTGCACGAGGGGGGGTCCCGGGGACAGATACGCAGTATTTT
CDR3: CSARGGVPGTDTQYF

V: TRBV19
size: NA
J: TRBJ1-1
D: NA
DNA: TGTGCCAGTAGTATAGGCACCCTGCAAGCTTTCTTT
CDR3: CASSIGTLQAFF

V: TRBV11-2
size: NA
J: TRBJ1-2
D: NA
DNA: TGTGCCAGCAGCTTAGTTCGGGCTAACTATGGCTACACCTTC
CDR3: CASSLVRANYGYTF

V: TRBV11-2
size: many
J: TRBJ2-2
D: NA
DNA: TGTGCCAGCAGCAAGCGATTTAGGGCCCCGGGACTTACCAACACCGGGGAGCTGTTTTTT
CDR3: CASSKRFRAPGLTNTGELFF

V: TRBV5-1
size: many
J: TRBJ2-7
D: NA
DNA: TGCGCCAGCAGCTTGGACCCAAGCGAGCAGTACTTC
CDR3: CASSLDPSEQYF

V: TRBV29-1
size: NA
J: TRBJ2-1
D: TRBD2
DNA: TGCAGCGTCTGGGAGCGGGACTACAATGAGCAGTTCTTC
CDR3: CSVWERDYNEQFF

V: TRBV20-1
size: many
J: TRBJ1-1
D: NA
DNA: TGCAGTGCTCGTAAAGCCGAGCGTTACACTGAAGCTTTCTTT
CDR3: CSARKAERYTEAFF

V: TRBV5-4
size: NA
J: TRBJ1-1
D: NA
DNA: TGTGCCAGCAGCGGTATCGGGATGAACACTGAAGCTTTCTTT
CDR3: CASSGIGMNTEAFF